The entry below describes one T cell receptor (beta chain). Its antigen is undetermined. Other DNA sequences in this sample translate to the same CDR3. Clones were read by immunoSEQ multiplex PCR, and TCRdb kept only the in-frame ones, dropping some. The sample has 65,000 to 90,000 clones, 80% to 90% seen once. The record originates from a study of OX40 agonist ivuxolimab in advanced cancers. Study-wide results and limits: Among some nonresponders, normalized T-cell clonal expansion was also low. Mean expanded clone counts were higher in CD8+ than CD4+ T cells. Compared with others, partial responders at 0.1-3.0 mg/kg displayed clonal expansion among the lowest.

Individuals having autoimmune disease history or systemic immunosuppression were not enrolled. Trimming took off 3 bases at V and 2 bases at J, with 7 bases between the two ends. Germline V gene data show CDR1 as MNHEY and CDR2 as SMNVEV (reference sequence). This CDR3 has 13 residues. The V call is TRBV27, the J call TRBJ1-2; D perhaps matches TRBD1 (5 bases). The material sequenced was CD4+ or CD8+ T cells sorted from blood, taken in a trial of the OX40 agonist ivuxolimab. This clonotype was obtained from an adult with an advanced solid tumor such as melanoma, head and neck, liver or kidney cancer. The CDR3 region has the DNA TGTGCCAGCAGTTTTCAGGGCAACTATGGCTACACCTTC. Its protein product is CASSFQGNYGYTF.